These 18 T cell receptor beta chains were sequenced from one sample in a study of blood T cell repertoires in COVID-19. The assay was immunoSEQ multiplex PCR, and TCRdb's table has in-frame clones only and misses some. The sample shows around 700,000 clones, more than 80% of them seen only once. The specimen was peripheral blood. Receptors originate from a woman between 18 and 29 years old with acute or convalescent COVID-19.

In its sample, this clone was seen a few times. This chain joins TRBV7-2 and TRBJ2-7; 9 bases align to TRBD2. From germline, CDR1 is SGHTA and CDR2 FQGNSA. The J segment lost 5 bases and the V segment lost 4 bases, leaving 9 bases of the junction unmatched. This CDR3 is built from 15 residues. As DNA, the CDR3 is TGTGCCAGCAGCTCGAACGGTTTAGCGGGGGACGAGCAGTACTTC. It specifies CASSSNGLAGDEQYF.

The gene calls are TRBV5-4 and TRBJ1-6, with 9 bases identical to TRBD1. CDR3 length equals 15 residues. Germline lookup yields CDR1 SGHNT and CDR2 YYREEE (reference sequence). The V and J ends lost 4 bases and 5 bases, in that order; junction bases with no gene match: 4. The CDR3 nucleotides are TGTGCCAGCAGCAGGGACAGGGCTGATAATTCACCCCTCCACTTT. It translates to CASSRDRADNSPLHF.

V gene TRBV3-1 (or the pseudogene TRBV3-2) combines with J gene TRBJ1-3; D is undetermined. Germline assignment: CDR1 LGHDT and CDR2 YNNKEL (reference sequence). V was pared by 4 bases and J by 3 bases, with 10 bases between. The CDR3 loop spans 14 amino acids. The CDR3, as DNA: TGTGCCAGCAGCCCCCGCGATTTTGGAAACACCATATATTTT. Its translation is CASSPRDFGNTIYF.

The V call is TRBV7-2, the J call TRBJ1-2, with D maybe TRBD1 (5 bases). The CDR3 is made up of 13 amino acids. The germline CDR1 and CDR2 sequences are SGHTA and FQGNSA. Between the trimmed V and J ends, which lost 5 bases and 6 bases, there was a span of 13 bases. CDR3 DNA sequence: TGTGCCAGCAGCGTCGGGACTCGGCATGGCTACACCTTC. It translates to CASSVGTRHGYTF.

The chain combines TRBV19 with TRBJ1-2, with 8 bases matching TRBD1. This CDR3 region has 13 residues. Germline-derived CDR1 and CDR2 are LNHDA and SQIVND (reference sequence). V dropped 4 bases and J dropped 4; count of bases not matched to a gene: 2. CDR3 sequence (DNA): TGTGCCAGTAGTAGGGGACAGGCCTATGGCTACACCTTC. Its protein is CASSRGQAYGYTF.

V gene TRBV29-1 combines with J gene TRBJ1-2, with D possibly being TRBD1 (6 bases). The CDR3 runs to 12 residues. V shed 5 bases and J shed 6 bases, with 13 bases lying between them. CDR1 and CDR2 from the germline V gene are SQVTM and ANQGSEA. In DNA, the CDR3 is TGCAGCGTTCCTGCAGGGGTTCATGGCTACACCTTC. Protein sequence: CSVPAGVHGYTF.

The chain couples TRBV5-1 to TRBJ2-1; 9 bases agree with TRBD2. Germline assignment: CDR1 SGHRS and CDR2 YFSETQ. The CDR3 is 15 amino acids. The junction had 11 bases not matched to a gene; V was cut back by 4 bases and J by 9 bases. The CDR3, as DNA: TGCGCCAGCAGCACCGGGACTAGCCTAGGTGGTGAGCAGTTCTTC. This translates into CASSTGTSLGGEQFF.

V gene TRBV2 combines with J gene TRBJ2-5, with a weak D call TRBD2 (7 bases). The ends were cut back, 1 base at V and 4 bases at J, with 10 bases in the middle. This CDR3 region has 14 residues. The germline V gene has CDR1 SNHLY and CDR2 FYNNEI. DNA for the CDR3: TGTGCCAGCAGTGAAGTGGGGGGGCTAGAGACCCAGTACTTC. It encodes CASSEVGGLETQYF.

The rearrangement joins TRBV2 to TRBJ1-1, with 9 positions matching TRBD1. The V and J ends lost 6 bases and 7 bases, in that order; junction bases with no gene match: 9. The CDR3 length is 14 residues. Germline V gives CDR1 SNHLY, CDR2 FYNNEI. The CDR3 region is CASSPQDRGYEAFF. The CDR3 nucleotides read TGTGCCAGCAGCCCGCAGGACAGGGGATATGAAGCTTTCTTT.

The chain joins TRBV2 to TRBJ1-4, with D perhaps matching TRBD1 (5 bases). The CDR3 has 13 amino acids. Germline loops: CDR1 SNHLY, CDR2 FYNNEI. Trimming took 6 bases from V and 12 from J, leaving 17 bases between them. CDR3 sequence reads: CASRHRIGEELFF. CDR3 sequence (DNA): TGTGCCAGCAGACACAGGATAGGGGAGGAACTGTTTTTT. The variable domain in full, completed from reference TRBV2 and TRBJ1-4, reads EPEVTQTPSHQVTQMGQEVILRCVPISNHLYFYWYRQILGQKVEFLVSFYNNEISEKSEIFDDQFSVERPDGSNFTLKIRSTKLEDSAMYFCASRHRIGEELFFGSGTQLSVL.

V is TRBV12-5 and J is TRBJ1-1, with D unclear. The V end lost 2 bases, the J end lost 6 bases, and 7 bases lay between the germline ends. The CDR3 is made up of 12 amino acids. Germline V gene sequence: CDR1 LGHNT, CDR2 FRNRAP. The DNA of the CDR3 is TGTGCTAGTGGTTTGTGGGCCTCTGAAGCTTTCTTT. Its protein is CASGLWASEAFF.

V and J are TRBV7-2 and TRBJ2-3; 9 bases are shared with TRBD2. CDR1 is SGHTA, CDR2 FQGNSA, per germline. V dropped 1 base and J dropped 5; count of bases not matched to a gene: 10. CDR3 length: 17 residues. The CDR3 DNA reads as TGTGCCAGCAGCTTAGGGGGGACTAGCTTAGGGGGAGATACGCAGTATTTT. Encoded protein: CASSLGGTSLGGDTQYF. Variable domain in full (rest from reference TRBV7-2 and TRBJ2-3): GAGVSQSPSNKVTEKGKDVELRCDPISGHTALYWYRQSLGQGLEFLIYFQGNSAPDKSGLPSDRFSAERTGGSVSTLTIQRTQQEDSAVYLCASSLGGTSLGGDTQYFGPGTRLTVL.

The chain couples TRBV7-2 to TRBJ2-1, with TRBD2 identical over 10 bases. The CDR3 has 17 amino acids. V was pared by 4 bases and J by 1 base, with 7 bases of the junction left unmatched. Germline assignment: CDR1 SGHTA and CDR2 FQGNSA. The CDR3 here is CASSWTILAGSYNEQFF. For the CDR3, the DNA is TGTGCCAGCAGCTGGACTATACTAGCGGGGTCCTACAATGAGCAGTTCTTC.

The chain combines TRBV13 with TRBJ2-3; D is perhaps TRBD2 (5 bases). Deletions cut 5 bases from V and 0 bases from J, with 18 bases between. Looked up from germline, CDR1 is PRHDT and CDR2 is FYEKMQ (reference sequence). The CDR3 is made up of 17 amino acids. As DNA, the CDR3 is TGTGCCAGCAGCATTAGGTCGCGAGCGGCTAGCACAGATACGCAGTATTTT. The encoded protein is CASSIRSRAASTDTQYF.

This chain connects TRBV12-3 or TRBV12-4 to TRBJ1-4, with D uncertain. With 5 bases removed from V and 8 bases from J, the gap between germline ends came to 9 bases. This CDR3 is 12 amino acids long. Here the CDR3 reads CASSPGREKLFF. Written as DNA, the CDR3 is TGTGCCAGCAGTCCCGGTCGGGAAAAACTGTTTTTT.

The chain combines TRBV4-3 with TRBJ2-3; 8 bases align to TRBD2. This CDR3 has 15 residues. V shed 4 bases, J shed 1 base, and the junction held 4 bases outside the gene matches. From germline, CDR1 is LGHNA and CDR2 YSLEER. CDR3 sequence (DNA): TGCGCCAGCAGCCCCAGAGCGGGGGGCACAGATACGCAGTATTTT. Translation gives CASSPRAGGTDTQYF.

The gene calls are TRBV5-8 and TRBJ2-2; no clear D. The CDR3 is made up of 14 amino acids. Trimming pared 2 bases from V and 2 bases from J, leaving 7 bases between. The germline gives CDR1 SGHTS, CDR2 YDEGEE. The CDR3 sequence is CASSLQLNTGELFF. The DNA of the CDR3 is TGTGCCAGCAGCTTACAGCTTAACACCGGGGAGCTGTTTTTT.

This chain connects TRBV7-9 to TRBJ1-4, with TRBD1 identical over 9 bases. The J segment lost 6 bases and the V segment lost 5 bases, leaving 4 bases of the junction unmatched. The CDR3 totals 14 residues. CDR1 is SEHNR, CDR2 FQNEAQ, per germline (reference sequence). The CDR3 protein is CASSRQGDHEKLFF. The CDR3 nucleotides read TGTGCCAGCAGCCGACAGGGGGATCATGAAAAACTGTTTTTT.